This T cell receptor (beta chain) was identified in a study of shared clonotypes between healthy human individuals. The V gene end was trimmed by 1 base and the J gene end by 6 bases; junction bases not matched to a gene: 2. CDR1 and CDR2 (germline): SGHTA, FQGNSA. This CDR3 has 13 residues. Sequenced by immunoSEQ multiplex PCR; TCRdb stores in-frame clones only, minus some. Here the sample spans some 2.1 million clones, 93% being singletons. Terminally differentiated effector memory CD45RA+ cells were left out of the naive CD8 fraction, which was CD45RO-negative and positively selected for CCR7. The chain employs TRBV7-2 and TRBJ1-2, with 7 bases lining up with TRBD1. The sequencing sample was made of naive CD8+ T cells from PBMCs. The sequence derives from a man between 18 and 29 years old in good health. Some clones in this sample may be carry-over from other donors' samples. CDR3 residues: CASSLGGGDGYTF. The CDR3 nucleotides are TGTGCCAGCAGCTTAGGAGGGGGCGATGGCTACACCTTC.